The clone carrying this TCR beta chain was counted between two and nine times. In the study's own analysis: Estimation of nucleated cell counts relied on the amplification of reference gene primers. Clones were read by immunoSEQ multiplex PCR, and TCRdb kept only the in-frame ones, dropping some. The V and J calls and the clone size are those of that table, but D and trimming were determined from the DNA. The sample comprises 200,000 to 250,000 clones, about 88% of which are singletons, and around 3% rests with the top ten. This sample is part of a study of blood T cell repertoires in COVID-19. Turning to the study itself: From T cells, B-cell-depleted T cells, or PBMCs came the material, which was cDNA or gDNA.

V was trimmed by 3 bases and J by 0 bases, leaving 19 bases between them. CDR3 length equals 18 residues. Germline V gene data show CDR1 as SGHRS and CDR2 as YFSETQ. This receptor was identified in a man between 60 and 70 years old with acute or convalescent COVID-19. The chain uses TRBV5-1 and TRBJ1-3, with a weak D call TRBD1 (5 bases). The sequencing input was peripheral blood. In nucleotides, the CDR3 is TGCGCCAGCAGCTCCGCCGGGCCCGGAGGGGCCTCTGGAAACACCATATATTTT. Translating it yields CASSSAGPGGASGNTIYF.